This passage covers 24 T cell receptor beta chains from one sample sequenced in a study of patients and donors after allogeneic stem cell transplantation. MiXCR, run by TCRdb on the RT-PCR reads, gives a single entry per CDR3 protein. The sample includes 900,000 to 1,000,000 distinct CDR3 sequences, roughly 18% of them seen just once. Specimen: blood, either unsorted or a sorted T cell fraction (not recorded which). The receptors were gathered from a human donor who was either an allogeneic HSCT recipient or a stem cell or donor lymphocyte infusion donor (not recorded which). It is not recorded whose cells these are; they may come from a transplant donor.

This clonotype has a handful of counts. The chain couples TRBV5-1 to TRBJ2-7; D is undetermined. Germline CDR1 SGHRS, CDR2 YFSETQ. V was shortened by 0 bases and J by 2 bases, with 9 bases between the two germline ends. CDR3 size: 14 residues. For the CDR3, the DNA is TGCGCCAGCAGCTTGGCTCCGGCCCCCTACGAGCAGTACTTC. Protein sequence: CASSLAPAPYEQYF. Full variable domain (missing parts from reference TRBV5-1 and TRBJ2-7): KAGVTQTPRYLIKTRGQQVTLSCSPISGHRSVSWYQQTPGQGLQFLFEYFSETQRNKGNFPGRFSGRQFSNSRSEMNVSTLELGDSALYLCASSLAPAPYEQYFGPGTRLTVT.

In this sample, this clonotype turned up many times. This chain joins TRBV12-3 or TRBV12-4 and TRBJ2-1; either TRBD1 or TRBD2 may fit D (5 bases each). Between the trimmed V and J ends, which lost 2 bases and 8 bases, there was a span of 19 bases. CDR3 length: 16 amino acids. Here the CDR3 reads CASSLLGERALDEQFF. CDR3 coding DNA: TGTGCCAGCAGTTTATTGGGGGAGAGGGCTTTGGATGAGCAGTTCTTC.

This chain joins TRBV6-1 and TRBJ2-3, with 7 positions matching TRBD2. Germline CDR1 MNHNS, CDR2 SASEGT. Trimming at V came to 4 bases and at J to 4 bases, leaving 8 bases not matched to a gene. CDR3 length: 15 amino acids. The CDR3 is CASSAGGLLSDTQYF. The CDR3 DNA reads as TGTGCCAGCAGTGCGGGAGGTCTTCTTTCAGATACGCAGTATTTT.

This clonotype has more than one count but fewer than ten. CDR3 amino acids: CASSLWDGQETQYF. Written as DNA, the CDR3 is TGTGCCAGCAGCTTGTGGGACGGACAAGAGACCCAGTACTTC. The chain couples TRBV5-5 to TRBJ2-5; D assignment may be TRBD1 or TRBD2 (5 bases each). Per the germline V gene, CDR1 is SGHKS and CDR2 is YYEKEE (reference sequence). V was trimmed by 1 base and J by 2 bases, leaving 9 bases between them. The CDR3 has 14 residues.

This clonotype has only a few counts. This rearrangement joins TRBV7-2 to TRBJ2-3; 12 nucleotides align to TRBD2. The CDR3 is 17 residues long. The germline V gene has CDR1 SGHTA and CDR2 FQGNSA. The ends lost 4 bases at V and 1 base at J; junction bases unmatched: 6. CDR3 sequence (DNA): TGTGCCAGCAGCTCTCTAGCGGGGGGGCGCGGCACAGATACGCAGTATTTT. This encodes CASSSLAGGRGTDTQYF.

This chain joins TRBV5-1 and TRBJ2-3, with D possibly matching TRBD2 (5 bases). There are 14 residues in the CDR3. V lost 2 bases, J lost 4 bases, and 11 bases lay in between. From germline, CDR1 is SGHRS and CDR2 YFSETQ. This CDR3 is CASSLGPEADTQYF. In DNA form, the CDR3 reads TGCGCCAGCAGCTTAGGGCCGGAGGCAGATACGCAGTATTTT. Full variable domain (rest looked up from reference TRBV5-1 and TRBJ2-3): KAGVTQTPRYLIKTRGQQVTLSCSPISGHRSVSWYQQTPGQGLQFLFEYFSETQRNKGNFPGRFSGRQFSNSRSEMNVSTLELGDSALYLCASSLGPEADTQYFGPGTRLTVL.

The J gene is TRBJ1-5, the V gene TRBV20-1; maybe TRBD1 (5 bases). The CDR3 runs to 14 residues. Germline lookup yields CDR1 DFQATT and CDR2 SNEGSKA (reference sequence). The V gene lost 0 bases and the J gene lost 5 bases, with 11 bases spanning the gap. The CDR3 DNA reads TGCAGTGCTAGAGATGCAATCAGGGATCAGCCCCAGCATTTT. Its translation: CSARDAIRDQPQHF.

This clonotype occurred a few times. The genes are TRBV14 and TRBJ2-7; maybe TRBD2 (5 bases). Germline lookup yields CDR1 SGHDN and CDR2 FVKESK. The CDR3 totals 13 residues. Trimming took 5 bases from V and 3 from J, leaving 11 bases between them. The CDR3 DNA is TGTGCCAGCAGCTGGCAAGCGGACTACGAGCAGTACTTC. Its protein is CASSWQADYEQYF. Using reference TRBV14 and TRBJ2-7 for the parts outside the CDR3, the full variable domain is EAGVTQFPSHSVIEKGQTVTLRCDPISGHDNLYWYRRVMGKEIKFLLHFVKESKQDESGMPNNRFLAERTGGTYSTLKVQPAELEDSGVYFCASSWQADYEQYFGPGTRLTVT.

The genes are TRBV11-3 and TRBJ2-1; a weak D match, TRBD1 (6 bases). The germline CDR1 and CDR2 sequences are SGHNT and YENEEA. The CDR3 contains 14 residues. V was pared by 7 bases and J by 0 bases, with 10 bases between. The CDR3: CASILGGSYNEQFF. CDR3 sequence (DNA): TGTGCCAGCATCCTAGGGGGCTCCTACAATGAGCAGTTCTTC.

This clonotype was counted only a few times. V is TRBV27 and J is TRBJ1-2; D unresolved. This CDR3 comprises 12 residues. Germline assignment: CDR1 MNHEY and CDR2 SMNVEV (reference sequence). V shed 5 bases and J shed 7 bases, with 11 bases lying between them. CDR3 coding DNA: TGTGCCAGCAGTGCCCCGGGGTCTGGCTACACCTTC. It specifies CASSAPGSGYTF.

The CDR3 protein is CASNDQGPPYF. The CDR3 nucleotides are TGTGCCAGCAACGATCAGGGGCCACCGTACTTC. This chain links TRBV6-2 or TRBV6-3 with TRBJ2-5; D possibly corresponds to TRBD1 (6 bases). V shed 7 bases and J shed 13 bases, with 16 bases lying between them. CDR1 is MNHEY, CDR2 SVGEGT, per germline. This CDR3 has 11 amino acids.

This chain connects TRBV5-6 to TRBJ2-7, with TRBD2 as a possible D gene (6 bases). The CDR3 contains 13 residues. Between the trimmed V and J ends, which lost 6 bases and 2 bases, there was a span of 12 bases. CDR1 and CDR2 (germline): SGHDT, YYEEEE. CDR3 coding DNA: TGTGCCAGCAATGGCGGGGAAGCCTACGAGCAGTACTTC. It encodes CASNGGEAYEQYF.

This clonotype occurred a few times. This sequence joins TRBV11-1 and TRBJ1-5; 8 nucleotides agree with TRBD1. V lost 5 bases to trimming and J lost 2 bases; unmatched junction nucleotides: 5. CDR3 length equals 15 residues. Germline lookup yields CDR1 SGHAT and CDR2 FQDESV (reference sequence). DNA of the CDR3: TGTGCCAGCAGCGAGACAGGGGAACGCAATCAGCCCCAGCATTTT. This codes for CASSETGERNQPQHF.

This clonotype has more than one count but fewer than ten. The chain links TRBV5-1 to TRBJ2-1; D is unclear. CDR3 length: 16 residues. Deletions cut 0 bases from V and 1 base from J, with 11 bases between. Germline CDR1 SGHRS, CDR2 YFSETQ. Here the CDR3 DNA reads TGCGCCAGCAGCTTGGCCCCGGAGTTATCCTACAATGAGCAGTTCTTC. It is translated as CASSLAPELSYNEQFF. The entire variable domain, with the rest obtained from reference TRBV5-1 and TRBJ2-1, is as follows: KAGVTQTPRYLIKTRGQQVTLSCSPISGHRSVSWYQQTPGQGLQFLFEYFSETQRNKGNFPGRFSGRQFSNSRSEMNVSTLELGDSALYLCASSLAPELSYNEQFFGPGTRLTVL.

This rearrangement joins TRBV6-1 to TRBJ2-7, with a tentative D call TRBD2 (5 bases). V was shortened by 6 bases and J by 0 bases, with 12 bases between the two germline ends. The germline CDR1 and CDR2 sequences are MNHNS and SASEGT. The CDR3 is 14 amino acids. This CDR3 reads CASRGPGDSYEQYF. The DNA for the CDR3 is TGTGCCAGCAGGGGTCCCGGGGACTCCTACGAGCAGTACTTC.

The rearrangement joins TRBV18 to TRBJ2-1; D may be TRBD1 or TRBD2 (5 bases each). CDR3 length equals 16 residues. Germline-derived CDR1 and CDR2 are KGHSH and LQKENI. V was clipped by 3 bases and J by 4 bases, with 16 bases between them. The CDR3 nucleotides read TGTGCCAGCTCACCCCGGGTATGGGACGGTTACAATGAGCAGTTCTTC. It is translated as CASSPRVWDGYNEQFF.

This clonotype showed up many times. This chain uses TRBV2 with TRBJ2-1; 10 bases fit TRBD1. The CDR3 runs to 15 residues. The trim removed 6 bases at V and 4 bases at J, leaving 6 bases unmatched. CDR1 and CDR2 from the germline V gene are SNHLY and FYNNEI. The CDR3 loop is CASSVRDRGYNEQFF. As DNA, the CDR3 is TGTGCCAGCAGCGTCCGGGACAGGGGTTACAATGAGCAGTTCTTC.

The chain employs TRBV20-1 and TRBJ1-1; 7 bases are shared with TRBD1. CDR3 length equals 14 residues. Germline V gene data show CDR1 as DFQATT and CDR2 as SNEGSKA (reference sequence). Unmatched junction bases numbered 7, after V lost 6 bases and J lost 0 bases. The CDR3 coding sequence is TGCAGTGCCTTGACAGGGCGGATGAACACTGAAGCTTTCTTT. Amino acid sequence: CSALTGRMNTEAFF.

This chain's CDR3 is CASSSNSGTGFYEQYF. The CDR3 DNA sequence: TGTGCCAGCAGCTCAAATTCCGGGACAGGGTTTTACGAGCAGTACTTC. The chain is built from TRBV6-1 and TRBJ2-7; TRBD1 aligns across 9 bases. CDR3 length: 16 amino acids. With V trimmed by 6 bases and J by 4 bases, 13 bases remained unmatched. Germline assignment: CDR1 MNHNS and CDR2 SASEGT.

This clonotype was detected only a few times. The chain links TRBV12-3 or TRBV12-4 to TRBJ2-7, with a tentative D call TRBD1 (5 bases). Trimming took 6 bases from V and 0 from J, leaving 6 bases between them. The CDR3 loop spans 12 amino acids. This CDR3 reads CASRGHSYEQYF. In DNA form, the CDR3 reads TGTGCCAGCAGGGGGCACTCCTACGAGCAGTACTTC.

The chain has TRBV7-3 and TRBJ2-1; D is perhaps TRBD1 (6 bases). Trimming shortened V by 3 bases and J by 9 bases, and 12 bases separated the two germline ends. The CDR3 runs to 13 residues. In germline, CDR1 is SGHTA, CDR2 FQGTGA. In DNA form, the CDR3 reads TGTGCCAGCAGCTTGTCCAGGGACACTGAGCAGTTCTTC. Amino acids: CASSLSRDTEQFF.

The rearrangement links TRBV20-1 to TRBJ2-5, with 9 nucleotides matching TRBD2. Per germline, CDR1 DFQATT and CDR2 SNEGSKA (reference sequence). The CDR3 covers 15 residues. J was trimmed by 5 bases and V by 3 bases; bases with no gene match: 10. The DNA of the CDR3 is TGCAGTGCTAGCGGGAGCGGGGGGTCACGGGAGACCCAGTACTTC. The encoded protein is CSASGSGGSRETQYF.

This rearrangement joins TRBV7-3 to TRBJ2-2; D remains ambiguous. The CDR3 spans 16 residues. Germline CDR1 and CDR2: SGHTA and FQGTGA. Trimming took off 0 bases at V and 1 base at J, with 9 bases between the two ends. CDR3 sequence: CASSLTVAGNTGELFF. As DNA, the CDR3 is TGTGCCAGCAGCTTAACGGTGGCAGGGAACACCGGGGAGCTGTTTTTT.

CDR3 region: CASRPSGTLYEQYF. The CDR3 region has the DNA TGTGCCAGCAGGCCCAGCGGAACCCTTTACGAGCAGTACTTC. The rearrangement links TRBV28 to TRBJ2-7, with D perhaps matching TRBD2 (5 bases). CDR1 is MDHEN and CDR2 is SYDVKM in the germline V gene. This CDR3 comprises 14 residues. Trimming removed 6 bases from V and 4 bases from J, with 16 bases in between.